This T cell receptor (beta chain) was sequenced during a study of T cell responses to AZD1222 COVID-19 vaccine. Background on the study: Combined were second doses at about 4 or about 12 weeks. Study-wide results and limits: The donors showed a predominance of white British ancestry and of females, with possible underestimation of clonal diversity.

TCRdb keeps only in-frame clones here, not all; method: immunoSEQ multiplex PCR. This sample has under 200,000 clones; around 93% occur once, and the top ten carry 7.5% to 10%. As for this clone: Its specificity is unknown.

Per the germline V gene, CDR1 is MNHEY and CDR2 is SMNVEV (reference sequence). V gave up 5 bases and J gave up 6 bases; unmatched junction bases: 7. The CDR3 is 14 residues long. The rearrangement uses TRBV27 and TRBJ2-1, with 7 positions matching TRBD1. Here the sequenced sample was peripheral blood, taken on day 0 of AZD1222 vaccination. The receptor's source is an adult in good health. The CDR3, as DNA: TGTGCCAGCAGTCCCGGACAGGATGTCAATGAGCAGTTCTTC. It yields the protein CASSPGQDVNEQFF.